The next 12 T cell receptor beta chains were all read from a single sample in a study of molecular identifiers for immune sequencing clone quantification. A single record per CDR3 protein comes from TCRdb applying MiXCR to the PCR reads. The sample yields about 97,000 distinct CDR3 sequences, 24% seen once. Sequencing was performed on naive CD8+ T cells from blood, with Jurkat cell RNA spiked in. Described subset: FACS-sorted CD8+CD4-CCR7+CD45RA+ naive T cells. Every receptor here comes from a human donor in good health. Some libraries in this study had Jurkat cell RNA spiked in.

This clonotype was picked up a small number of times. The rearrangement uses TRBV20-1 and TRBJ1-3, with 7 bases matching TRBD1. Germline V CDR1 and CDR2: DFQATT, SNEGSKA (reference sequence). Unmatched junction bases numbered 2, after V lost 5 bases and J lost 4 bases. The CDR3 sequence is 12 residues long. The DNA for the CDR3 is TGCAGTGCTCAGGGGGAAGGAAACACCATATATTTT. Residues: CSAQGEGNTIYF.

This clonotype has a count of ten or more. This sequence joins TRBV12-3 or TRBV12-4 and TRBJ2-5, with D hard to call. The CDR3 sequence is 13 residues long. Trimming removed 3 bases from V and 5 bases from J, with 10 bases in between. CDR3 region: CASSFEAPETQYF. The CDR3 coding sequence is TGTGCCAGCAGTTTCGAGGCTCCGGAGACCCAGTACTTC.

Concerning this clonotype itself: A much larger clone differs by one base, so this may be a read error. The genes are TRBV20-1 and TRBJ2-7; 7 positions match TRBD1. This CDR3 contains 15 residues. Germline V CDR1 and CDR2: DFQATT, SNEGSKA (reference sequence). Here the CDR3 DNA reads TGCAGTGCTAGTCCCCCTCAGACAGGGTTGGGCGAGAAGTACTTC. It translates to CSASPPQTGLGEKYF.

For this clonotype: A much larger clone lies one base from this, so it may be a read error. This chain joins TRBV28 and TRBJ1-1; TRBD1 is a possible D gene (6 bases). Germline assignment: CDR1 MDHEN and CDR2 SYDVKM. This CDR3 is built from 16 residues. This CDR3 reads CASGLGLARGETEAFF. The CDR3 DNA follows: TGTGCCAGCGGTTTAGGGCTGGCCAGGGGCGAGACTGAAGCTTTCTTT. The variable domain in full, completed from reference TRBV28 and TRBJ1-1, reads DVKVTQSSRYLVKRTGEKVFLECVQDMDHENMFWYRQDPGLGLRLIYFSYDVKMKEKGDIPEGYSVSREKKERFSLILESASTNQTSMYLCASGLGLARGETEAFFGQGTRLTVV.

This clonotype was counted many times. This chain connects TRBV11-2 to TRBJ2-3; 8 positions match TRBD2. The CDR3 is 17 amino acids. Losses at the gene ends were 1 base for V and 3 bases for J; bases not matched to a gene: 9. Germline CDR1 and CDR2: SGHAT and FQNNGV. CDR3 sequence: CASSLGPAGGATDTQYF. The CDR3 coding sequence is TGTGCCAGCAGCTTAGGTCCGGCCGGGGGGGCAACAGATACGCAGTATTTT.

With regard to this clonotype: This clone may be a read error of a much larger clone one base away. This chain connects TRBV14 to TRBJ2-7; 7 bases match TRBD1. CDR3 length equals 16 residues. Germline trimming cut 3 bases from V and 5 bases from J; bases unmatched to any gene: 13. In germline, CDR1 is SGHDN, CDR2 FVKESK. The CDR3 protein is CASSQRRGGARDEQYF. In nucleotides, the CDR3 is TGTGCCAGCAGCCAGAGGAGAGGGGGCGCAAGGGACGAGCAGTACTTC.

Points on this clonotype: A much larger clone is a single base away; this may be a read error. The chain carries TRBV12-3 or TRBV12-4 and TRBJ2-4; D unclear. V was shortened by 1 base and J by 0 bases, with 7 bases between the two germline ends. The length of the CDR3 is 15 residues. CDR3 DNA: TGTGCCAGCAGTTTAGGGCTTCTAGCCAAAAACATTCAGTACTTC. It translates to CASSLGLLAKNIQYF.

The V call is TRBV9, the J call TRBJ2-1, with TRBD2 identical over 10 bases. Germline-derived CDR1 and CDR2 are SGDLS and YYNGEE. The CDR3 runs to 16 residues. The trim removed 0 bases at V and 3 bases at J, leaving 3 bases unmatched. This chain's CDR3 is CASSVASGSHYNEQFF. CDR3 sequence (DNA): TGTGCCAGCAGCGTAGCTAGCGGGAGTCACTACAATGAGCAGTTCTTC.

This clonotype was recorded many times. This chain joins TRBV30 and TRBJ2-3; D is undetermined. Trimming removed 4 bases from V and 3 bases from J, with 11 bases in between. This CDR3 contains 13 residues. CDR1 and CDR2 (germline): GTSNPN, SVGIG (reference sequence). The chain's CDR3 is CAWNGPDTDTQYF. In DNA, the CDR3 is TGTGCCTGGAACGGGCCCGATACAGATACGCAGTATTTT.

In regard to this clonotype: This may be a read error, as it is one base from a much larger clone. The chain has TRBV30 and TRBJ2-5; D call uncertain. The CDR3 covers 13 residues. CDR1 and CDR2 (germline): GTSNPN, SVGIG (reference sequence). V dropped 7 bases and J dropped 4 bases, with 16 bases sitting between them. The CDR3 loop is CALLTTSRETQYF. The CDR3 region has the DNA TGTGCCTTGCTTACGACCTCCCGAGAGACCCAGTACTTC.

This clonotype was seen many times. The J gene is TRBJ2-7, the V gene TRBV11-2; 8 positions agree with TRBD2. The CDR3 runs to 15 residues. V dropped 5 bases and J dropped 6; count of bases not matched to a gene: 12. CDR1 is SGHAT and CDR2 is FQNNGV in the germline V gene. In DNA, the CDR3 is TGTGCCAGCAGCCCCCCAAGCGGGAGCCCACTCGAGCAGTACTTC. It translates to CASSPPSGSPLEQYF.

This clonotype was seen many times. CDR3 sequence reads: CASSSQGPYEQYF. CDR3 in DNA: TGTGCCAGCAGTTCTCAGGGGCCCTACGAGCAGTACTTC. The V gene is TRBV12-3 or TRBV12-4, the J gene TRBJ2-7, with a possible D match to TRBD1 (6 bases). CDR3 length: 13 amino acids. V was cut by 4 bases and J by 2 bases, with 9 bases left in between.